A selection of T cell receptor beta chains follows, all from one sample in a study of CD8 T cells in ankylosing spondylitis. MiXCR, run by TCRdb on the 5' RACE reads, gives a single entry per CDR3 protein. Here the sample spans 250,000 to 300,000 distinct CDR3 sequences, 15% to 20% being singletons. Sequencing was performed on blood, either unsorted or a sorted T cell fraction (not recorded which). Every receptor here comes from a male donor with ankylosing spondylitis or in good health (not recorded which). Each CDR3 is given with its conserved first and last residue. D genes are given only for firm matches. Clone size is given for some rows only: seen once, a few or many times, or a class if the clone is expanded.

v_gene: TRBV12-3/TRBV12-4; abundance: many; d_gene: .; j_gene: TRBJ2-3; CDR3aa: CASSESTDTQYF; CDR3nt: TGTGCCAGCAGTGAAAGCACAGATACGCAGTATTTT
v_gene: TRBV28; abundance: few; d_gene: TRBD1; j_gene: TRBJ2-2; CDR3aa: CASSLGTGGIGELFF; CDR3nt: TGTGCCAGCAGCCTCGGGACAGGGGGTATCGGGGAGCTGTTTTTT
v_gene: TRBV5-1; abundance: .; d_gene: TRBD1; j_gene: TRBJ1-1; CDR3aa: CTSSWDRAKTEAFF; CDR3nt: TGCACCAGCAGCTGGGACAGGGCGAAGACTGAAGCTTTCTTT
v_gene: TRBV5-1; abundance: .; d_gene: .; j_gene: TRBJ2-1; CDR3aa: CASSFVTEQQFF; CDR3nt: TGCGCCAGCAGCTTCGTGACAGAGCAGCAGTTCTTC
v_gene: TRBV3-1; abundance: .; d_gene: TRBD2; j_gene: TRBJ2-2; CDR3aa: CASSQKRGGPGELFF; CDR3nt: TGTGCCAGCAGCCAGAAGCGGGGGGGCCCCGGGGAGCTGTTTTTT
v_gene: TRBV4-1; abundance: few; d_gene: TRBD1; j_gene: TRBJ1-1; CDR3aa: CASSHPTGADTEAFF; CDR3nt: TGCGCCAGCAGCCACCCGACAGGGGCGGACACTGAAGCTTTCTTT
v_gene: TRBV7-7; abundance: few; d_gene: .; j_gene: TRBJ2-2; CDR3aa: CASSLGPPITGELFF; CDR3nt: TGTGCTAGCAGCTTAGGTCCCCCAATCACCGGGGAGCTGTTTTTT
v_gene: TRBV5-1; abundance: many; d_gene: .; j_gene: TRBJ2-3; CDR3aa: CASSRKPTDTQYF; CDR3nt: TGCGCCAGCAGCCGGAAGCCCACAGATACGCAGTATTTT
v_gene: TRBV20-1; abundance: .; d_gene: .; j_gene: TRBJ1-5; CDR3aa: CSASESGTSNQPQHF; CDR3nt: TGCAGTGCTAGTGAATCAGGTACAAGCAATCAGCCCCAGCATTTT
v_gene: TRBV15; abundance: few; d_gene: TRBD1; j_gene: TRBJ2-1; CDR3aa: CATSRVTSSTGESYNEQFF; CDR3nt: TGTGCCACCAGCAGAGTAACGTCCTCGACAGGGGAATCCTACAATGAGCAGTTCTTC
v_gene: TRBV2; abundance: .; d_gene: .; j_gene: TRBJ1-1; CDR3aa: CASSVFGGGTEAFF; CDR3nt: TGTGCCAGCAGTGTCTTTGGGGGAGGCACTGAAGCTTTCTTT
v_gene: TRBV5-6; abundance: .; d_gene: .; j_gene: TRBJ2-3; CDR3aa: CASSLARQSGDTQYF; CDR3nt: TGTGCCAGCAGCTTGGCGAGGCAAAGCGGGGATACGCAGTATTTT
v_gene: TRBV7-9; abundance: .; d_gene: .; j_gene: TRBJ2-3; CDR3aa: CASSRPGEGTDTQYF; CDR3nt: TGTGCCAGCAGCCGACCCGGAGAGGGCACAGATACGCAGTATTTT
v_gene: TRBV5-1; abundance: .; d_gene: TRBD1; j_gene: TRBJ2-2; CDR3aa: CASSSDRGPTGELFF; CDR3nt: TGCGCCAGCAGCTCGGACAGGGGGCCCACCGGGGAGCTGTTTTTT
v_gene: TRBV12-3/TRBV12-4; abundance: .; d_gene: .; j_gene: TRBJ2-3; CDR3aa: CASSPLTPGATDTQYF; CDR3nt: TGTGCCAGCAGTCCATTAACACCCGGGGCCACAGATACGCAGTATTTT
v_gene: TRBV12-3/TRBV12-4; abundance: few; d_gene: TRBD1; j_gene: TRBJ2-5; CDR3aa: CASSPLGQENQETQYF; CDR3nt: TGTGCCAGCAGTCCTCTCGGACAGGAAAACCAAGAGACCCAGTACTTC
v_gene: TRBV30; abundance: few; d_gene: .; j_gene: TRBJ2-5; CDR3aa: CAAGVTGTQYF; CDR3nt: TGCGCGGCGGGTGTGACGGGGACCCAGTACTTC
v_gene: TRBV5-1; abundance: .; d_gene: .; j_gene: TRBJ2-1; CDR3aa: CASNGGRYENEQFF; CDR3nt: TGCGCCAGCAACGGGGGGCGATATGAAAATGAGCAGTTCTTC
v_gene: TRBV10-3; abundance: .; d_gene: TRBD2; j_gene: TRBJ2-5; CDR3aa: CATRGRAGEETQYF; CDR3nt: TGTGCCACTCGCGGTCGAGCGGGGGAAGAGACCCAGTACTTC
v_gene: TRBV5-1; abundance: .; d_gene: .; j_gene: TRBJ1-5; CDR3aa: CASSLFPASNQPQHF; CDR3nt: TGCGCCAGCAGCTTGTTTCCAGCTAGCAATCAGCCCCAGCATTTT
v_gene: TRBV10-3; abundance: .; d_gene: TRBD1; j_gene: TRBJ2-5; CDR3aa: CAIMGDRGLKETQYF; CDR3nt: TGTGCCATCATGGGGGACAGGGGGCTAAAAGAGACCCAGTACTTC
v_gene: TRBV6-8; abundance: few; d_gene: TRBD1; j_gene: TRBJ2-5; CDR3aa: CASNPGQGYETQYF; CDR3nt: TGTGCCAGCAACCCGGGACAGGGTTACGAGACCCAGTACTTC
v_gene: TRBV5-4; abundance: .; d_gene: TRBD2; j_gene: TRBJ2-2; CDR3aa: CASSQGLADTGELFF; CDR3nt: TGTGCCAGCAGCCAGGGACTAGCGGACACCGGGGAGCTGTTTTTT
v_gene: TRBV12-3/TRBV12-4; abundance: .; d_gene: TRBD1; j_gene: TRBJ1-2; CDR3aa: CASSQTQGTYSNLVFTF; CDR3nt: TGTGCCAGCAGCCAAACACAGGGGACTTATAGTAACTTGGTTTTTACCTTC
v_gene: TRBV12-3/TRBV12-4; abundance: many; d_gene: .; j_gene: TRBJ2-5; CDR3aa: CASSWTQETQYF; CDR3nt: TGTGCCAGCAGTTGGACCCAAGAGACCCAGTACTTC